The T cell receptor beta chain described here comes from a study of Graves' ophthalmopathy and Graves' hyperthyroidism. The overall study: Investigators collected peripheral blood at initial diagnosis, before any treatment was given.

This clonotype was observed at least ten times. CDR1 is GTSNPN and CDR2 is SVGIG in the germline V gene (reference sequence). V lost 0 bases and J 8 bases, leaving 19 bases between the germline ends. The CDR3 is made up of 15 amino acids. Researchers took RNA transcripts and amplified TCR beta CDR3 regions from them. Scientists carried out first-round RT-PCR using HTBI primers and then a second-round multiplex PCR. TCRdb re-called the multiplex PCR reads with MiXCR, one entry per CDR3 protein. The sample shows roughly 500,000 distinct CDR3 sequences, 13% to 15% of them seen only once. Sequenced: blood. The TCR originated in a woman aged 25 to 39 with Graves' ophthalmopathy. This chain links TRBV30 with TRBJ1-2; D may be TRBD1 (5 bases). For the CDR3, the DNA is TGTGCCTGGAGTGTTGTGTTTGCCGGGACGGAAGGCTACACCTTC. Its protein is CAWSVVFAGTEGYTF.